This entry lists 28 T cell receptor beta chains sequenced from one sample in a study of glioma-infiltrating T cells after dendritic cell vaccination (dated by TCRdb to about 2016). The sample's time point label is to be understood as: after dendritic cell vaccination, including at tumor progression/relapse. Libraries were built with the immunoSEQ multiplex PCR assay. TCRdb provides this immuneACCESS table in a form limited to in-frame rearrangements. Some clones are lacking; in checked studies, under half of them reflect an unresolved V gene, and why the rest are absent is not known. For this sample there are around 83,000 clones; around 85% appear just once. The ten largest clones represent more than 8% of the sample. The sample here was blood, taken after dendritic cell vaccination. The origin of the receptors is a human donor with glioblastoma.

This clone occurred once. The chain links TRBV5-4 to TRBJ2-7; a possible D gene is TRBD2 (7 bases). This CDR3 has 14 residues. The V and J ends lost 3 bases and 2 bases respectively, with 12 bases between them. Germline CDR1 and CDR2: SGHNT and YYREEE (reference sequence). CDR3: CASSSQGGAYEQYF. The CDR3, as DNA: TGTGCCAGCAGCTCACAGGGAGGGGCCTACGAGCAGTACTTC.

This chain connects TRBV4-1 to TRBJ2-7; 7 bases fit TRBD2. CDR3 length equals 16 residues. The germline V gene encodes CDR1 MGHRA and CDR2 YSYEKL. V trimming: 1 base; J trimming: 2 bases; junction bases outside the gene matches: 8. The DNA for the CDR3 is TGCGCCAGCAGCCAAGTGATAGCGGGTTTTACCTACGAGCAGTACTTC. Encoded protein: CASSQVIAGFTYEQYF.

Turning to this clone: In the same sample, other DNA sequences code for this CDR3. CDR3 residues: CASSYSNRNEQFF. DNA for the CDR3: TGTGCCAGCAGTTACTCGAACAGGAATGAGCAGTTCTTC. The chain is built from TRBV6-5 and TRBJ2-1, with TRBD1 as a possible D gene (5 bases). The germline V gene encodes CDR1 MNHEY and CDR2 SVGAGI. V lost 0 bases and J lost 7, with 7 bases in between. The CDR3 spans 13 residues.

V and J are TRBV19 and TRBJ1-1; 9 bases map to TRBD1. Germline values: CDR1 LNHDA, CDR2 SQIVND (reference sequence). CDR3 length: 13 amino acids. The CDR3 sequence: CASATGTGNEAFF. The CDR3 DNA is TGTGCATCAGCTACCGGGACAGGGAACGAAGCTTTCTTT.

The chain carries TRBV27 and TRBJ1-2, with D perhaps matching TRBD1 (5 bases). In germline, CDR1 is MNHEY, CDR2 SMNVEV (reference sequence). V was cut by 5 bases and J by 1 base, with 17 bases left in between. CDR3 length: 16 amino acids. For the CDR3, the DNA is TGTGCCAGCAGTGACCTGAGAGCGGGGGGTAACTATGGCTACACCTTC. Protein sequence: CASSDLRAGGNYGYTF.

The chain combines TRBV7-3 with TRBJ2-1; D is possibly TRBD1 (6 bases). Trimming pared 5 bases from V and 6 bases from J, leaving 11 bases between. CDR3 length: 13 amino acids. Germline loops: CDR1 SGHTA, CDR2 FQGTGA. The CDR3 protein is CASSATGFNEQFF. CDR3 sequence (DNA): TGTGCCAGCAGCGCTACAGGGTTCAATGAGCAGTTCTTC.

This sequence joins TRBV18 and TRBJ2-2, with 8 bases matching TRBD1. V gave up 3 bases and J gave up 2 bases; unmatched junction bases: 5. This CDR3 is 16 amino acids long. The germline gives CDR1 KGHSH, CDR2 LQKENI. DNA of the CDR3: TGTGCCAGCTCACCCGGACAGGGAGGAAACACCGGGGAGCTGTTTTTT. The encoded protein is CASSPGQGGNTGELFF.

CDR3 in amino acids: CASSSLRDSTYEQYF. The CDR3 bases are TGTGCCAGCAGCTCGCTCAGAGACAGCACCTACGAGCAGTACTTC. The chain is built from TRBV7-9 and TRBJ2-7, with a possible D match to TRBD1 (5 bases). V lost 4 bases and J 2 bases, leaving 15 bases between the germline ends. Germline V CDR1 and CDR2: SEHNR, FQNEAQ (reference sequence). The CDR3 has 15 residues.

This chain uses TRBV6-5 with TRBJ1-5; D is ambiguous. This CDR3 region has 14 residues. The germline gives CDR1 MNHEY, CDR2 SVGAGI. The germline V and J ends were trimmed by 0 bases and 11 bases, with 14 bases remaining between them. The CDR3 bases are TGTGCCAGCAGTTACTCGACGGAGGGCTCGACCCAGCATTTT. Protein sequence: CASSYSTEGSTQHF.

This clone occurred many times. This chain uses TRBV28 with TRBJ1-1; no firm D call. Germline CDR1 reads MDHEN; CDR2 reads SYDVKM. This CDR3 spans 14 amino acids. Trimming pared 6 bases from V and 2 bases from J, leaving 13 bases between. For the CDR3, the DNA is TGTGCCAGCAGGTTCCAGGAAGTAAACACTGAAGCTTTCTTT. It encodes CASRFQEVNTEAFF.

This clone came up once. The CDR3 region has the DNA TGTGCCATCAAGCACAGGGATGAAGAGACCCAGTACTTC. It encodes CAIKHRDEETQYF. The chain recombines TRBV10-3 with TRBJ2-5, with D possibly matching TRBD1 (6 bases). The CDR3 runs to 13 residues. The germline V gene encodes CDR1 ENHRY and CDR2 SYGVKD. V was pared by 7 bases and J by 3 bases, with 12 bases between.

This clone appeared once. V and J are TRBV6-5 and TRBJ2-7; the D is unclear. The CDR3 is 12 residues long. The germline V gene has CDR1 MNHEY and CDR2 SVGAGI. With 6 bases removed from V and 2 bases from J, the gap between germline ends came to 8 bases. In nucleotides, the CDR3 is TGTGCCAGCAGCCGCGCTCCCTACGAGCAGTACTTC. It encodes CASSRAPYEQYF.

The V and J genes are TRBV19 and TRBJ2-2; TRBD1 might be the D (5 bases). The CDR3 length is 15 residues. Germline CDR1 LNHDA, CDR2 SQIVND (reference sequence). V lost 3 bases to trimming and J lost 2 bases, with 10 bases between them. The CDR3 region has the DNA TGTGCCAGTAGTATGGAAGGGGTTAACACCGGGGAGCTGTTTTTT. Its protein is CASSMEGVNTGELFF.

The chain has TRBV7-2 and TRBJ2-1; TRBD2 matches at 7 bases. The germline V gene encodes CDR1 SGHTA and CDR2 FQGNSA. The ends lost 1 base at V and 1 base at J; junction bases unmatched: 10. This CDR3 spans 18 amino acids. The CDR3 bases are TGTGCCAGCAGCTTAGTAAGGTCCAGCGGGGTGTCCTACAATGAGCAGTTCTTC. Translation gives CASSLVRSSGVSYNEQFF.

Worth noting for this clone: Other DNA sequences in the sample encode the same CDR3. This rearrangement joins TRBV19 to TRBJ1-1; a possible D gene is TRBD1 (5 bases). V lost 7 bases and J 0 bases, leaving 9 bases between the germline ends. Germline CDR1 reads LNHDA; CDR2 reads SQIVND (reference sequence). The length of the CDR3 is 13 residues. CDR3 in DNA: TGTGCCAGTACAGGGCAAATGAACACTGAAGCTTTCTTT. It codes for CASTGQMNTEAFF.

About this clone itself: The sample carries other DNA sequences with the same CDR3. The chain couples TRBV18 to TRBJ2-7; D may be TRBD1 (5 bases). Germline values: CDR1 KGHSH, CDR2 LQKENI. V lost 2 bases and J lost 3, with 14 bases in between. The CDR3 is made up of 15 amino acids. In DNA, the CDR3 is TGTGCCAGCTCACCAACAAGCCAGGGCGGCTACGAGCAGTACTTC. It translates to CASSPTSQGGYEQYF.

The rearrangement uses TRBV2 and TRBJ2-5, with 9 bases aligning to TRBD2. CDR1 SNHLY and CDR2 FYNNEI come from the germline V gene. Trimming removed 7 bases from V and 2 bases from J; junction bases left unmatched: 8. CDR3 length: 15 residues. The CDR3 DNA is TGTGCCAGCACCCGAGCGGGAGGAGGTCAAGAGACCCAGTACTTC. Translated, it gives CASTRAGGGQETQYF.

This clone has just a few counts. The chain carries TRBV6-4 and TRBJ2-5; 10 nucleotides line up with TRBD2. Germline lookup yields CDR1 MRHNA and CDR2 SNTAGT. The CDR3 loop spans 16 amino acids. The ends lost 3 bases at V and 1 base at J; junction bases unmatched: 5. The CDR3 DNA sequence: TGTGCCAGCAGTGAGGGGGTAGCGGGAGGCCAAGAGACCCAGTACTTC. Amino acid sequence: CASSEGVAGGQETQYF.

The CDR3 is CASSSQGSGANVLTF. The CDR3 nucleotides are TGCGCCAGCAGCTCACAGGGATCAGGGGCCAACGTCCTGACTTTC. The V call is TRBV5-1, the J call TRBJ2-6; the D gene is possibly TRBD1 (6 bases). From germline, CDR1 is SGHRS and CDR2 YFSETQ. V lost 3 bases to trimming and J lost 4 bases, with 11 bases between them. The CDR3 consists of 15 residues. Using reference TRBV5-1 and TRBJ2-6 for the parts outside the CDR3, the full variable domain is KAGVTQTPRYLIKTRGQQVTLSCSPISGHRSVSWYQQTPGQGLQFLFEYFSETQRNKGNFPGRFSGRQFSNSRSEMNVSTLELGDSALYLCASSSQGSGANVLTFGAGSRLTVL.

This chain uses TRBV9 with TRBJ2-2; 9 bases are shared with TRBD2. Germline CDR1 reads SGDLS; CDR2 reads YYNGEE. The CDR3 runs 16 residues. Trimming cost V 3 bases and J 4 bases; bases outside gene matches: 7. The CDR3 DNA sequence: TGTGCCAGCAGCGGGCAGGGACTAGCTAGCACCGGGGAGCTGTTTTTT. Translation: CASSGQGLASTGELFF. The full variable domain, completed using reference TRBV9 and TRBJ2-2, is DSGVTQTPKHLITATGQRVTLRCSPRSGDLSVYWYQQSLDQGLQFLIQYYNGEERAKGNILERFSAQQFPDLHSELNLSSLELGDSALYFCASSGQGLASTGELFFGEGSRLTVL.

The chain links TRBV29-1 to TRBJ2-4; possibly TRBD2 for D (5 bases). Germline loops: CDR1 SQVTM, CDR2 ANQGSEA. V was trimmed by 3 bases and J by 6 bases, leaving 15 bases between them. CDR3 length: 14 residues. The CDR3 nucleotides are TGCAGCGTTGAGGTTTGGGGTCGGGGAAACATTCAGTACTTC. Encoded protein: CSVEVWGRGNIQYF.

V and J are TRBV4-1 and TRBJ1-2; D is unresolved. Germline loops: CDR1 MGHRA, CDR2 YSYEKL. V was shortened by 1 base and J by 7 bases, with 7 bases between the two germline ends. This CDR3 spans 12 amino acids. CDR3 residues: CASSQVRGGYTF. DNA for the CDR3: TGCGCCAGCAGCCAAGTTCGGGGTGGCTACACCTTC.

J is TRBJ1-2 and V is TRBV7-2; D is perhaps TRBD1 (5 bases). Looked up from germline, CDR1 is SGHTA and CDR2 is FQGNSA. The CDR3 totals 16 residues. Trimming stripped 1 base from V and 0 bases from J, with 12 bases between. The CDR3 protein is CASSLVQGLTNYGYTF. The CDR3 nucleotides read TGTGCCAGCAGCTTAGTGCAGGGACTTACTAACTATGGCTACACCTTC.

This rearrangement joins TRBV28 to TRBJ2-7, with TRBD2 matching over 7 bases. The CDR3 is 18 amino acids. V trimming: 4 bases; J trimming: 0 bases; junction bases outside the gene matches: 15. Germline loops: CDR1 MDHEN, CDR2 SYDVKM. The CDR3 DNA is TGTGCCAGCAGTTACACCCCCGGGGGGTCGTTGAGCTCCTACGAGCAGTACTTC. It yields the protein CASSYTPGGSLSSYEQYF. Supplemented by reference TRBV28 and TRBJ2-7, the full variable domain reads DVKVTQSSRYLVKRTGEKVFLECVQDMDHENMFWYRQDPGLGLRLIYFSYDVKMKEKGDIPEGYSVSREKKERFSLILESASTNQTSMYLCASSYTPGGSLSSYEQYFGPGTRLTVT.

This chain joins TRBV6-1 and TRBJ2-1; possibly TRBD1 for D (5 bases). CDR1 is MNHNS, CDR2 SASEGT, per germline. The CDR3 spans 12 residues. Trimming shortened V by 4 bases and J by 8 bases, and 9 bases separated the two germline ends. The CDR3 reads CASSGWGDEQFF. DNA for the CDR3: TGTGCCAGCAGTGGATGGGGCGATGAGCAGTTCTTC.

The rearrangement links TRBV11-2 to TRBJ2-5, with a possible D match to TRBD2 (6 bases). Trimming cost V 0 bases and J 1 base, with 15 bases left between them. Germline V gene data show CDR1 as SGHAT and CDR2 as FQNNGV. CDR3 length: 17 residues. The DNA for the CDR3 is TGTGCCAGCAGCTTAGATTTCGGGAGTCTCTTCCAAGAGACCCAGTACTTC. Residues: CASSLDFGSLFQETQYF.

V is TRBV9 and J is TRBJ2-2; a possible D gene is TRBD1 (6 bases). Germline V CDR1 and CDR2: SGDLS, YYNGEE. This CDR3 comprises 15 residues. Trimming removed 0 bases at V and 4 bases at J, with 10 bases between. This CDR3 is CASSVDRVATGELFF. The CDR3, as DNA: TGTGCCAGCAGCGTAGACAGGGTTGCCACCGGGGAGCTGTTTTTT.

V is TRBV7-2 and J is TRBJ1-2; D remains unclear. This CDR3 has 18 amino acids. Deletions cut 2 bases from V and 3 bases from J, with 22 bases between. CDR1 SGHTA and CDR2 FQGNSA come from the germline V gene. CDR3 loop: CASSLRRDRRATDYGYTF. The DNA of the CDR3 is TGTGCCAGCAGCTTACGCCGAGATAGGAGAGCCACCGACTATGGCTACACCTTC.